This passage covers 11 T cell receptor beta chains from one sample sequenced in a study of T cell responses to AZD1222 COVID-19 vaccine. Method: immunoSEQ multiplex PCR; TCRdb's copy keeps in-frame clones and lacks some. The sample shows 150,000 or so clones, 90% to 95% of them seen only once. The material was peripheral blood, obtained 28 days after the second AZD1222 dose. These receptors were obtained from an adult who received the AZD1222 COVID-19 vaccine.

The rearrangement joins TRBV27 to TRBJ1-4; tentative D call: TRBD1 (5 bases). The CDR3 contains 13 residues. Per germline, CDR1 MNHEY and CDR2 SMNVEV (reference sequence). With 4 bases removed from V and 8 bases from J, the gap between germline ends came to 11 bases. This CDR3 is CASSWGDREKLFF. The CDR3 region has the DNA TGTGCCAGCAGTTGGGGGGATAGGGAAAAACTGTTTTTT.

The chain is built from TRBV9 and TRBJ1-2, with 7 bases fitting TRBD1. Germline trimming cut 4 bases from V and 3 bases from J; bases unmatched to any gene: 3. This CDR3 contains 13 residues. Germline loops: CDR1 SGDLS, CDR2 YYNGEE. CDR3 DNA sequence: TGTGCCAGCAGCTACCAGGGGGACTATGGCTACACCTTC. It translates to CASSYQGDYGYTF.

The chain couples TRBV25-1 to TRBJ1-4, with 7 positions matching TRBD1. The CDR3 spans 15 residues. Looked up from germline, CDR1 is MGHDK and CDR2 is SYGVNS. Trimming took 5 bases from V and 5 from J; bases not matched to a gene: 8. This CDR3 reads CASSTTGKSNEKLFF. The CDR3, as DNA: TGTGCCAGCAGTACGACAGGGAAGAGCAATGAAAAACTGTTTTTT.

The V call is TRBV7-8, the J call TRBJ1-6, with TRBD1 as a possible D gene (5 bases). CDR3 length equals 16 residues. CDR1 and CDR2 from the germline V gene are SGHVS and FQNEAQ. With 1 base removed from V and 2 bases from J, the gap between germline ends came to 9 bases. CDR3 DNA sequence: TGTGCCAGCAGCTTAGACGGGACTACCTATAATTCACCCCTCCACTTT. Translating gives CASSLDGTTYNSPLHF.

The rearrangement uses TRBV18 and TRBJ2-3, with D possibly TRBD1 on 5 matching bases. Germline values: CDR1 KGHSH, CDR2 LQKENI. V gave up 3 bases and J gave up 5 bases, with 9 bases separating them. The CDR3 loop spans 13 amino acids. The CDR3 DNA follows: TGTGCCAGCTCACCGTTTGACAGAGATACGCAGTATTTT. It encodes CASSPFDRDTQYF. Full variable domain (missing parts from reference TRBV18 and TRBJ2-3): NAGVMQNPRHLVRRRGQEARLRCSPMKGHSHVYWYRQLPEEGLKFMVYLQKENIIDESGMPKERFSAEFPKEGPSILRIQQVVRGDSAAYFCASSPFDRDTQYFGPGTRLTVL.

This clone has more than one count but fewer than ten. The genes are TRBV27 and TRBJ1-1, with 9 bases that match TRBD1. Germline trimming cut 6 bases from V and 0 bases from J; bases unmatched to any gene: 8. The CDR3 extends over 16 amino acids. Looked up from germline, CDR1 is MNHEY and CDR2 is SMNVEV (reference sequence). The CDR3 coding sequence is TGTGCCAGCAGGATGGGTGGACAGGGGCTGAACACTGAAGCTTTCTTT. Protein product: CASRMGGQGLNTEAFF.

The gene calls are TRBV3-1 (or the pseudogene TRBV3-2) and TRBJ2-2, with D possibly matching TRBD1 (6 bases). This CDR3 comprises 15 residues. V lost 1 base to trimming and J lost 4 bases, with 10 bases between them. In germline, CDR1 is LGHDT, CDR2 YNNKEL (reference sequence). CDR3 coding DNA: TGTGCCAGCAGCCAAGGGCAGGGGAGCACCGGGGAGCTGTTTTTT. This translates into CASSQGQGSTGELFF.

The CDR3 reads CASTQGAVSNQPQHF. Written as DNA, the CDR3 is TGTGCCAGCACACAAGGGGCAGTTAGCAATCAGCCCCAGCATTTT. V gene TRBV7-8 combines with J gene TRBJ1-5, with D possibly being TRBD1 (5 bases). V gave up 7 bases and J gave up 0 bases, with 13 bases separating them. The CDR3 has 15 amino acids. Germline V CDR1 and CDR2: SGHVS, FQNEAQ.

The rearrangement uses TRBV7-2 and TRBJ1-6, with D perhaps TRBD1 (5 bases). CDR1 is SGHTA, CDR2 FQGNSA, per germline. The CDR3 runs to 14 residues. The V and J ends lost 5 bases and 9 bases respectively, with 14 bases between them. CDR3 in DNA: TGTGCCAGCAGCCGCGGGACCGGTGGTTCACCCCTCCACTTT. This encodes CASSRGTGGSPLHF.

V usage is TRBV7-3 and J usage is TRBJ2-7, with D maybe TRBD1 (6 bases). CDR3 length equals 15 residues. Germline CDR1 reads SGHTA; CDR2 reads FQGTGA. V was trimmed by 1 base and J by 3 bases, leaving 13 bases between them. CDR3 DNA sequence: TGTGCCAGCAGCTTAAACGGTAGAGGGGGCTACGAGCAGTACTTC. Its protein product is CASSLNGRGGYEQYF.

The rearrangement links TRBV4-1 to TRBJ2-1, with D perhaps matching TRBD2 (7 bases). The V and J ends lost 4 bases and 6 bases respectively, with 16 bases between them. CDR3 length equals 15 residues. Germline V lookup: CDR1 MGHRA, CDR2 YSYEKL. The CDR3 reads CASSPRLGGGNEQFF. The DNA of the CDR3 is TGCGCCAGCAGCCCCCGACTAGGGGGGGGCAATGAGCAGTTCTTC.